This T cell receptor beta chain was found in a study of beta chain features in type 1 diabetes. Study-level information: In all, some 100 million sorted cells from all samples were analyzed. Whole-study findings and limits: Whether HLA type affects TCRB rearrangement stayed undetermined in the present work. Shorter TCRB CDR3s, moderately but significantly so, marked every one of the four CD4+ subsets in Type 1 diabetes patients.

Expressed TCRB transcripts were sequenced because the isolated RNA had all been reverse transcribed beforehand. Assay used: immunoSEQ multiplex PCR; TCRdb lists only in-frame clones, some missing. The sample lists approximately 170,000 clones; approximately 9.1% were seen once. Remarks on this clone: Its antigen remains unknown.

The J segment lost 3 bases and the V segment lost 7 bases, leaving 6 bases of the junction unmatched. The germline V gene has CDR1 MNHNS and CDR2 SASEGT. This CDR3 region has 14 residues. The authors sorted CD4+ naive, central memory, regulatory and stem cell-like memory cells via CD45RO/CCR7/CD25/CD127/CD95/CD27. The V and J genes are TRBV6-1 and TRBJ2-1; the match to TRBD2 covers 7 bases. Sequencing input: central memory CD4+ T cells from blood. The sequence was obtained from a woman between 18 and 29 years old in good health. CDR3 coding DNA: TGTGCCAGCATGGGAGGGACGGACTACAATGAGCAGTTCTTC. Its protein is CASMGGTDYNEQFF.